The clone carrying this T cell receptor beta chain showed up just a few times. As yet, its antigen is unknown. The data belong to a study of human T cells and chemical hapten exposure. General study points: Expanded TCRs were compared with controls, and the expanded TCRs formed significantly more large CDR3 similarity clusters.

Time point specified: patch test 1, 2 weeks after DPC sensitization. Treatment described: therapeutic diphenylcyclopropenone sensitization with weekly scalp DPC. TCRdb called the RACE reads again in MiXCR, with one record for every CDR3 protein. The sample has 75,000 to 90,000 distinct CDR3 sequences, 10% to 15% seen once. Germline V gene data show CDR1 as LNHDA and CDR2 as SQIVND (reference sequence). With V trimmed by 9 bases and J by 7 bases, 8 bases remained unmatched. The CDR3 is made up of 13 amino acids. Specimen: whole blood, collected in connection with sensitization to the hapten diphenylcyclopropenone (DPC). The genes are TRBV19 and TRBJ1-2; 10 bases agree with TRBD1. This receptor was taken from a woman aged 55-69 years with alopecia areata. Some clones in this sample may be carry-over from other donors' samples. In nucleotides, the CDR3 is TGTGCCAGCACGACGGGACAGGGGCCTGGCTACACCTTC. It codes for CASTTGQGPGYTF.